This section outlines one TCR beta chain sequence together with its context. What it binds is unknown. This specimen comes from a study of cytomegalovirus exposure and HLA in healthy donors. Findings and caveats of the study: According to reports, the classifier identified cytomegalovirus status with high specificity and sensitivity. A later analysis linked a missense DCLRE1C variant to TCR beta V- and J-gene trimming.

PCR employed 60 Vbeta and 13 Jbeta primers. Method: immunoSEQ multiplex PCR; TCRdb's copy keeps in-frame clones and lacks some. Among around 200,000 clones listed, roughly 78% were seen once. V trimming: 4 bases; J trimming: 5 bases; junction bases outside the gene matches: 16. From germline, CDR1 is SGHRS and CDR2 YFSETQ. The CDR3 sequence is 17 residues long. The source is a woman aged 25 to 45 in good health and CMV-seropositive. The sequenced sample was PBMCs. The chain recombines TRBV5-1 with TRBJ2-5, with 8 positions matching TRBD2. The DNA for the CDR3 is TGCGCCAGCAGCCCGGACCCTACCGCGGGGGGCCGGGAGACCCAGTACTTC. Translating it yields CASSPDPTAGGRETQYF. The variable domain in full, with the rest retrieved from reference TRBV5-1 and TRBJ2-5, is KAGVTQTPRYLIKTRGQQVTLSCSPISGHRSVSWYQQTPGQGLQFLFEYFSETQRNKGNFPGRFSGRQFSNSRSEMNVSTLELGDSALYLCASSPDPTAGGRETQYFGPGTRLLVL.